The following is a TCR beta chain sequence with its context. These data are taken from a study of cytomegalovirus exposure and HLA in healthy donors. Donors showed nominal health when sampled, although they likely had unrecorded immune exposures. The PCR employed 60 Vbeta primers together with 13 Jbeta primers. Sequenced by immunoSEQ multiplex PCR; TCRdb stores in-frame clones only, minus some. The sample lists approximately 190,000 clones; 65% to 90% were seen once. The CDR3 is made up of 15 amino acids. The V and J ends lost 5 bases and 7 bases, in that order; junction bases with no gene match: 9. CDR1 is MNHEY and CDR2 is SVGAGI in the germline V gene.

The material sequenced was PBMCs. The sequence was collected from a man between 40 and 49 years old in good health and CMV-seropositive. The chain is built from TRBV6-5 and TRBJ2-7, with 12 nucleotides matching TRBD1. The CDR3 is CASSTRGQGAGEQYF. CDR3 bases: TGTGCCAGCAGTACCCGGGGACAGGGGGCGGGAGAGCAGTACTTC.